The entry below describes one T cell receptor (beta chain). The data belong to a study of blood T cell repertoires in COVID-19. Study context: Whether acute or convalescent, the COVID-19 samples came from the United States, Italy and Spain. Sample material is recorded as cDNA or gDNA derived from T cells, B-cell-depleted T cells, or PBMCs.

The germline gives CDR1 SQVTM, CDR2 ANQGSEA. Trimming removed 3 bases at V and 10 bases at J, with 25 bases between. The CDR3 consists of 16 residues. Source study methods: Reference gene primer amplification gave nucleated cell count estimates. Repertoires were generated with immunoSEQ multiplex PCR, while TCRdb's copy carries only in-frame clones and drops some. V, J and clone size were drawn from that table, and D and trimming were deduced from the DNA. Among 150,000 to 160,000 clones, around 91% were seen once, and the ten largest hold 15%. The sample consisted of peripheral blood. This clonotype originated in a middle-aged woman with acute or convalescent COVID-19. V usage is TRBV29-1 and J usage is TRBJ2-1; D is perhaps TRBD2 (6 bases). Here the CDR3 reads CSVEAGLPSPGEEQFF. The CDR3 DNA reads as TGCAGCGTTGAGGCGGGACTTCCCTCCCCAGGAGAGGAGCAGTTCTTC.